The TCR beta chain described here comes from a study of blood T cell repertoires in COVID-19. The germline gives CDR1 SGHKS, CDR2 YYEKEE (reference sequence). V was cut by 0 bases and J by 0 bases, with 6 bases left in between. CDR3 length equals 14 residues. The method was immunoSEQ multiplex PCR; TCRdb's version includes in-frame clones alone and lacks a portion of them. There are approximately 260,000 clones in the sample; about 86% occur only once, and around 3% lies in the top ten. This chain links TRBV5-5 with TRBJ1-2, with D hard to call. The TCR sequence derives from a middle-aged woman with acute COVID-19. Material for sequencing was PBMCs or T cells enriched from blood (not recorded which). Here the CDR3 reads CASSLDLANYGYTF. CDR3 DNA sequence: TGTGCCAGCAGCTTGGATTTAGCTAACTATGGCTACACCTTC.